One T cell receptor beta chain is described in this entry. What it binds is unknown. V shed 5 bases and J shed 4 bases, with 14 bases lying between them. Germline V gene sequence: CDR1 MDHEN, CDR2 SYDVKM. This CDR3 is 14 amino acids long. From blood CD8+ and CD4+ T cells, TCR beta sequences were generated. Reverse transcription used roughly 0.45 to 1 ug RNA and random hexamers. With immunoSEQ multiplex PCR, TCR beta CDR3 was amplified across 54 Vbeta and 13 Jbeta. Via MiXCR, TCRdb re-called the immunoSEQ multiplex PCR reads, giving one row per CDR3 protein. The sample has some 140,000 distinct CDR3 sequences, over 80% seen once. The record originates from a study of CD8 T cells in Susac syndrome. General observations from the study: As acknowledged by the study, its TCR sequencing and HLA analysis included a relatively small number of individuals.

Sequencing used CD8+ T cells from PBMCs. The V gene is TRBV28, the J gene TRBJ1-2; TRBD1 might be the D (5 bases). This clonotype was obtained from a human donor with multiple sclerosis. The CDR3 sequence: CASSPGTGPYGYTF. The CDR3 region has the DNA TGTGCCAGCAGTCCCGGGACGGGACCCTATGGCTACACCTTC.